This TCR beta chain was retrieved from a study of T cell changes during pregnancy in multiple sclerosis. V lost 3 bases and J 7 bases, leaving 13 bases between the germline ends. The length of the CDR3 is 14 residues. Germline V gene lookup returns CDR1 SGHRS and CDR2 YFSETQ. Repertoires were generated with immunoSEQ multiplex PCR, while TCRdb's copy carries only in-frame clones and drops some. Found here are some 99,000 clones, 90% to 95% of them singletons; the top ten hold less than 1%. The sample here was peripheral blood, taken after pregnancy. This rearrangement joins TRBV5-1 to TRBJ2-2, with a tentative D call TRBD2 (5 bases). This TCR came from a female donor with multiple sclerosis, enrolled in a pregnancy study. CDR3 coding DNA: TGCGCCAGCAGCTACCTAGGGAGCGGCGGGGAGCTGTTTTTT. This encodes CASSYLGSGGELFF.